This T cell receptor (beta chain) was recovered during a study of blood T cells in healthy people across ages. Study observations and caveats: The percentage of naive T cells correlated strongly with TCR beta diversity.

The CDR3 spans 11 residues. Trimming removed 5 bases from V and 5 bases from J, with 9 bases in between. CDR1 DFQATT and CDR2 SNEGSKA come from the germline V gene (reference sequence). For the second PCR, which ran for roughly 7 to 11 cycles, a sample-barcoded 5' primer and a J-beta primer mix were used. A 12-random-nucleotide template-switch adaptor tagged each cDNA molecule. TCRdb reprocessed the 5' RACE reads via MiXCR and lists one record per CDR3 protein. The sample has approximately 830,000 distinct CDR3 sequences, around two thirds seen once. About this clonotype: What it recognizes is unknown.

This TCR derives from a man younger than 45 in good health. The material sequenced was blood. The V and J genes are TRBV20-1 and TRBJ2-5, with a weak D call TRBD1 (6 bases). The CDR3 region has the DNA TGCAGTGCTCCTAGGGGGGAGACCCAGTACTTC. Translated, it gives CSAPRGETQYF.